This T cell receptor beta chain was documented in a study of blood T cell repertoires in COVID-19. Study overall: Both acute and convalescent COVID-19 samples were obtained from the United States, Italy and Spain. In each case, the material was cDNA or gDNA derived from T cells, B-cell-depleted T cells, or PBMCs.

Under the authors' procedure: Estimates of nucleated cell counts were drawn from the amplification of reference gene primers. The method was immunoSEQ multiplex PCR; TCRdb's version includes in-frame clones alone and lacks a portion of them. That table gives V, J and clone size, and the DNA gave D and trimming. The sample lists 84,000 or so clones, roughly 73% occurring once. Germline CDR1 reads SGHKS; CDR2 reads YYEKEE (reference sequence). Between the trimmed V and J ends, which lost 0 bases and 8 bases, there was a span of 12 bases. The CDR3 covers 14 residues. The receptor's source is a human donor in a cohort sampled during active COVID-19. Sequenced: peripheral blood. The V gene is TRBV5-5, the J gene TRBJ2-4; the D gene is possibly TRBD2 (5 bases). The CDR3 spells CASSLELVADIQYF. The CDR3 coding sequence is TGTGCCAGCAGCTTGGAACTAGTTGCGGACATTCAGTACTTC. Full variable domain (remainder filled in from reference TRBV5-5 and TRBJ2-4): DAGVTQSPTHLIKTRGQQVTLRCSPISGHKSVSWYQQVLGQGPQFIFQYYEKEERGRGNFPDRFSARQFPNYSSELNVNALLLGDSALYLCASSLELVADIQYFGAGTRLSVL.